A single sample gave rise to the 10 T cell receptor beta chains below, sequenced in a study of OX40 agonist ivuxolimab in advanced cancers. Profiling relied on immunoSEQ multiplex PCR, and the TCRdb table lists in-frame clones only, not all of them. The sample lists some 60,000 clones, more than 70% occurring once. Material: CD4+ or CD8+ T cells sorted from blood, obtained in a trial of the OX40 agonist ivuxolimab. These receptors came from an adult with an advanced solid tumor such as melanoma, head and neck, liver or kidney cancer.

V usage is TRBV7-9 and J usage is TRBJ2-2; unclear D gene. V lost 5 bases and J 7 bases, leaving 14 bases between the germline ends. The CDR3 has 14 amino acids. Germline V lookup: CDR1 SEHNR, CDR2 FQNEAQ (reference sequence). CDR3 region: CASSLTRGSGELFF. CDR3 nucleotide sequence: TGTGCCAGCAGCCTCACCCGTGGAAGCGGGGAGCTGTTTTTT.

The CDR3 is CASSIPGHLSGNTIYF. DNA of the CDR3: TGTGCCAGCAGTATCCCGGGACACTTATCTGGAAACACCATATATTTT. The chain combines TRBV2 with TRBJ1-3; perhaps TRBD1 as D (6 bases). Germline loops: CDR1 SNHLY, CDR2 FYNNEI. Between the trimmed V and J ends, which lost 5 bases and 1 base, there was a span of 15 bases. The CDR3 has 16 amino acids.

This clone has only a few counts. This chain joins TRBV7-8 and TRBJ1-3; unclear D gene. There are 14 residues in the CDR3. Germline loops: CDR1 SGHVS, CDR2 FQNEAQ. V dropped 3 bases and J dropped 4 bases, with 10 bases sitting between them. CDR3 coding DNA: TGTGCCAGCAGCTTCAATGTGGGAGGAAACACCATATATTTT. Residues: CASSFNVGGNTIYF. Variable domain in full (rest from reference TRBV7-8 and TRBJ1-3): GAGVSQSPRYKVAKRGQDVALRCDPISGHVSLFWYQQALGQGPEFLTYFQNEAQLDKSGLPSDRFFAERPEGSVSTLKIQRTQQEDSAVYLCASSFNVGGNTIYFGEGSWLTVV.

This clone was picked up one time. The chain employs TRBV5-6 and TRBJ1-1; D is undetermined. V was pared by 4 bases and J by 5 bases, with 15 bases between. This CDR3 comprises 14 residues. Germline V gene data show CDR1 as SGHDT and CDR2 as YYEEEE. The CDR3 DNA is TGTGCCAGCAGCCGCACTAGGTATCTAACTGAAGCTTTCTTT. This sequence encodes CASSRTRYLTEAFF.

V is TRBV19 and J is TRBJ2-3; a weak D match, TRBD2 (5 bases). CDR1 and CDR2 (germline): LNHDA, SQIVND (reference sequence). The CDR3 is made up of 14 amino acids. Trimming pared 5 bases from V and 10 bases from J, leaving 19 bases between. CDR3: CASSSYQTRIAQYF. CDR3 bases: TGTGCCAGTAGTTCCTACCAAACTAGAATAGCGCAGTATTTT.

This chain links TRBV6-4 with TRBJ2-7; TRBD1 matches 9 bases. The germline V gene has CDR1 MRHNA and CDR2 SNTAGT. The V and J ends lost 6 bases and 3 bases, in that order; junction bases with no gene match: 6. The CDR3 spans 14 residues. As DNA, the CDR3 is TGTGCCAGCAGGATAGGACAGGGGAACTACGAGCAGTACTTC. Translated, it gives CASRIGQGNYEQYF.

V usage is TRBV10-3 and J usage is TRBJ2-3; D assignment may be TRBD1 or TRBD2 (5 bases each). The CDR3 totals 14 residues. Germline CDR1 reads ENHRY; CDR2 reads SYGVKD. The ends were cut back, 4 bases at V and 2 bases at J, with 10 bases in the middle. CDR3 bases: TGTGCCATCAGTGTGGGGGAGATCACAGATACGCAGTATTTT. This codes for CAISVGEITDTQYF.

The CDR3 bases are TGTGCCAGTAGTGACAGGTTCCCGCCCCAGCATTTT. Its translation is CASSDRFPPQHF. The V call is TRBV19, the J call TRBJ1-5; TRBD1 is a possible D gene (6 bases). From germline, CDR1 is LNHDA and CDR2 SQIVND (reference sequence). The CDR3 runs to 12 residues. V was pared by 5 bases and J by 9 bases, with 11 bases between.

This chain uses TRBV5-1 with TRBJ1-3; D is undetermined. The germline CDR1 and CDR2 sequences are SGHRS and YFSETQ. This CDR3 is built from 16 residues. Trimming cost V 0 bases and J 2 bases, with 12 bases left between them. The CDR3 loop is CASSLARPRAGNTIYF. The CDR3 nucleotides are TGCGCCAGCAGCTTGGCCAGGCCTCGAGCTGGAAACACCATATATTTT.

This clone appeared a single time. J is TRBJ2-7 and V is TRBV6-6; 9 bases line up with TRBD1. V trimming: 5 bases; J trimming: 6 bases; junction bases outside the gene matches: 5. CDR1 and CDR2 (germline): MNHNY, SVGAGI (reference sequence). This CDR3 is built from 13 residues. Here the CDR3 DNA reads TGTGCCAGCAGTCGACAGGGGGGGCGCGAGCAGTACTTC. Amino acid sequence: CASSRQGGREQYF.